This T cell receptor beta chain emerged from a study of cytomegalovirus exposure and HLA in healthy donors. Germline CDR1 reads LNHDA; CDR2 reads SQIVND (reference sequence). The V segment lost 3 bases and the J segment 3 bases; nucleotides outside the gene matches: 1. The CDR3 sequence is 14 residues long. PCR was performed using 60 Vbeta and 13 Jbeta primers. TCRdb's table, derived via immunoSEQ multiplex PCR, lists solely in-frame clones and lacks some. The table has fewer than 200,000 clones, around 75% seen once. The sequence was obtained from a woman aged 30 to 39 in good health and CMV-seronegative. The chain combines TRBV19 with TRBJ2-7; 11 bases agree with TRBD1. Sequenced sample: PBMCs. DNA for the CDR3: TGTGCCAGTAGTATGGGACAGGGGGACTACGAGCAGTACTTC. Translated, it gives CASSMGQGDYEQYF.